The next 32 T cell receptor beta chains were all read from a single sample in a study of T cells expressing NK-cell markers. TCRdb processed the 5' RACE reads again and assigns one entry to each CDR3 protein, with no DNA. In total, the table holds about half a million distinct CDR3 sequences. The sequenced material came from blood T cells: a sorted CD56 or NKG2C T cell subset, CD4+ or CD8+ T cells, or bulk PBMC T cells (not recorded which). The receptors were gathered from a woman in her forties or fifties in good health.

V is TRBV5-4 and J is TRBJ2-1; the TCRdb call, TRBD1, lacks DNA for checking. CDR3 size: 15 residues. CDR1 is SGHNT and CDR2 is YYREEE in the germline V gene (reference sequence). The CDR3 is CASSSDRGGYNEQFF.

The chain carries TRBV12-3 or TRBV12-4 and TRBJ2-2; TCRdb gives TRBD1 as the D gene, but with no DNA this cannot be confirmed. The CDR3 loop spans 14 amino acids. The chain's CDR3 is CASSPRGLLGELFF.

V gene TRBV27 combines with J gene TRBJ2-7; TCRdb returns TRBD1, unconfirmable since there is no DNA. The germline CDR1 and CDR2 sequences are MNHEY and SMNVEV (reference sequence). This CDR3 spans 15 amino acids. The CDR3 loop reads CASSLRRTGTREQYF.

The V and J genes are TRBV7-9 and TRBJ1-1; TCRdb lists TRBD1, though no DNA is available to test this call. The CDR3 has 15 residues. The germline CDR1 and CDR2 sequences are SEHNR and FQNEAQ (reference sequence). CDR3 amino acids: CASSPIGQVNTEAFF.

J is TRBJ1-1 and V is TRBV4-1. Germline CDR1 is MGHRA and CDR2 is YSYEKL. There are 15 residues in the CDR3. CDR3 sequence reads: CASSPVRQANTEAFF.

This rearrangement joins TRBV3-1 to TRBJ1-5. Germline CDR1 LGHDT, CDR2 YNNKEL (reference sequence). This CDR3 comprises 17 residues. The CDR3 is CASSQGFGGSVNQPQHF.

The chain joins TRBV12-3 or TRBV12-4 to TRBJ1-2. This CDR3 region has 13 residues. Here the CDR3 reads CASNEPGNYGYTF.

The V call is TRBV4-1, the J call TRBJ2-1; TCRdb reports TRBD2, a call that lacks DNA to check it against. The CDR3 contains 14 residues. Germline V lookup: CDR1 MGHRA, CDR2 YSYEKL. Here the CDR3 reads CASSQVPSAGGRFF.

V is TRBV12-3 or TRBV12-4 and J is TRBJ2-1. The CDR3 has 11 residues. The CDR3 region is CASSLKYEQFF.

CDR3 in amino acids: CASATGTVYGYTF. The chain uses TRBV7-2 and TRBJ1-2; TCRdb's assignment of TRBD1 cannot be checked, as there is no DNA. Germline CDR1 SGHTA, CDR2 FQGNSA. The CDR3 consists of 13 residues.

V and J are TRBV15 and TRBJ2-5; TCRdb gives TRBD1 as the D gene, but with no DNA this cannot be confirmed. The CDR3 has 14 residues. Germline V gene lookup returns CDR1 LNHNV and CDR2 YYDKDF (reference sequence). CDR3 loop: CATTSLIPGETQYF.

This sequence joins TRBV5-1 and TRBJ2-1; TCRdb designates TRBD2, a call that cannot be tested without DNA. Germline CDR1 is SGHRS and CDR2 is YFSETQ. The CDR3 loop spans 14 amino acids. The CDR3 loop reads CASSSLAEEGRKFF.

The chain carries TRBV7-9 and TRBJ1-1; TCRdb calls TRBD1, which cannot be checked without DNA. CDR1 is SEHNR, CDR2 FQNEAQ, per germline (reference sequence). This CDR3 region has 15 residues. The chain's CDR3 is CASSSRGGVNTEAFF.

The rearrangement joins TRBV5-1 to TRBJ2-1; the D gene TCRdb calls, TRBD1, cannot be checked with no DNA. The CDR3 sequence is 13 residues long. CDR1 is SGHRS and CDR2 is YFSETQ in the germline V gene. Here the CDR3 reads CASRRTVNNEQFF.

The CDR3 loop reads CSARGDGGLGTNEKLFF. The rearrangement joins TRBV20-1 to TRBJ1-4; the TCRdb call, TRBD1, lacks DNA for checking. CDR1 and CDR2 (germline): DFQATT, SNEGSKA (reference sequence). This CDR3 spans 17 amino acids.

The chain recombines TRBV7-9 with TRBJ1-4. Germline V gene data show CDR1 as SEHNR and CDR2 as FQNEAQ (reference sequence). This CDR3 is 17 amino acids long. The CDR3 sequence: CASSFGQTRATNEKLFF.

The rearrangement links TRBV7-2 to TRBJ2-1; TCRdb calls TRBD1, which cannot be checked without DNA. The CDR3 contains 12 residues. Germline V gene data show CDR1 as SGHTA and CDR2 as FQGNSA. The CDR3 sequence: CASSPVRAEQFF.

This chain connects TRBV6-5 to TRBJ2-3; the D call of TRBD1 rests on TCRdb alone, since no DNA is present to check it. CDR1 MNHEY and CDR2 SVGAGI come from the germline V gene. CDR3 size: 15 residues. The CDR3 reads CASSSGTGRTDTQYF.

The rearrangement joins TRBV4-1 to TRBJ2-7; TCRdb proposes TRBD1, but this gene call is untestable without DNA. The CDR3 totals 15 residues. The germline gives CDR1 MGHRA, CDR2 YSYEKL. This CDR3 is CASSQEGTEAYEQYF.

This chain joins TRBV7-6 and TRBJ2-1; TCRdb calls TRBD2, which cannot be checked without DNA. This CDR3 region has 17 residues. Germline V gives CDR1 SGHVS, CDR2 FNYEAQ. CDR3 protein: CASSLASAGGRWNEQFF.

This chain links TRBV11-2 with TRBJ1-1. The germline V gene has CDR1 SGHAT and CDR2 FQNNGV. The CDR3 sequence is 13 residues long. The chain's CDR3 is CASTSWQATEAFF.

The chain recombines TRBV5-1 with TRBJ2-1; no DNA is available, so the TRBD2 call from TCRdb remains unchecked. The CDR3 is made up of 15 amino acids. The germline V gene encodes CDR1 SGHRS and CDR2 YFSETQ. The CDR3 spells CASSPEKRGHNEQFF.

The V call is TRBV20-1, the J call TRBJ2-1; the D call of TRBD2 rests on TCRdb alone, since no DNA is present to check it. The CDR3 totals 16 residues. CDR1 and CDR2 (germline): DFQATT, SNEGSKA (reference sequence). The CDR3 protein is CSARVEGSRLNNEQFF.

This rearrangement joins TRBV7-6 to TRBJ2-2; TCRdb gives TRBD1 as the D gene, but with no DNA this cannot be confirmed. Germline CDR1 is SGHVS and CDR2 is FNYEAQ. The CDR3 contains 16 residues. The CDR3 region is CASSLAPGSDTGELFF.

V gene TRBV7-2 combines with J gene TRBJ1-5. The CDR3 has 14 amino acids. Germline V lookup: CDR1 SGHTA, CDR2 FQGNSA. CDR3 region: CASSLEGLNQPQHF.

The chain employs TRBV5-4 and TRBJ2-1. Germline assignment: CDR1 SGHNT and CDR2 YYREEE (reference sequence). This CDR3 contains 13 residues. The CDR3 loop reads CASSFTPAHEQFF.

The chain has TRBV6-5 and TRBJ2-6; TCRdb gives TRBD1 as the D gene, but with no DNA this cannot be confirmed. This CDR3 spans 15 amino acids. Germline-derived CDR1 and CDR2 are MNHEY and SVGAGI. CDR3: CASSRQGAGANVLTF.

This sequence joins TRBV7-6 and TRBJ2-3. The CDR3 loop spans 15 amino acids. Germline CDR1 is SGHVS and CDR2 is FNYEAQ. The CDR3 sequence: CASSKKDGNTDTQYF.

The CDR3 loop is CASRGTGSYGYTF. The rearrangement joins TRBV12-3 or TRBV12-4 to TRBJ1-2; TCRdb outputs TRBD1, but without DNA this stays unchecked. The CDR3 runs 13 residues.

This chain links TRBV24-1 with TRBJ2-2; TCRdb calls TRBD2, which cannot be checked without DNA. The CDR3 contains 18 residues. From germline, CDR1 is KGHDR and CDR2 SFDVKD. Here the CDR3 reads CATSDPIPGTSNTGELFF.

The V call is TRBV7-7, the J call TRBJ2-2. The CDR3 extends over 13 amino acids. From germline, CDR1 is SSHAT and CDR2 FNYEAQ (reference sequence). The CDR3 sequence is CASSLVTGGELFF.

The chain is built from TRBV4-1 and TRBJ2-3. The CDR3 is 12 residues long. Germline lookup yields CDR1 MGHRA and CDR2 YSYEKL. CDR3 residues: CASSQVLDAQYF.